This T cell receptor beta chain was observed in a study of shared clonotypes between healthy human individuals. Study results and limitations: Generally, naive subsets (rather than memory subsets) showed larger estimated richness. All-four-donor shared clonotypes had higher generation probabilities than non-shared clonotypes did.

Note on this clone: Its specificity is unknown.

Positively selected for CCR7, the CD45RO-negative cells used as naive CD8 cells excluded terminally differentiated effector memory CD45RA+ cells. Each cell subset's genomic DNA was divided evenly among several immunoSEQ plates. The authors' processing: Junction-only immunoSEQ data arrived without quality scores, meaning filtering differed. Data came from immunoSEQ multiplex PCR; TCRdb stores just in-frame clones and leaves some out. The V and J calls and clone size are taken from that table; D and trimming were inferred from the DNA. Of around 2.1 million clones in the sample, 90% to 95% were seen once. The CDR3 is 13 residues long. CDR1 is LNHDA and CDR2 is SQIVND in the germline V gene (reference sequence). The V end was cut by 4 bases, the J end by 5 bases, with 10 bases between.

This rearrangement joins TRBV19 to TRBJ2-3; D is possibly TRBD2 (5 bases). The TCR was taken from a man in his late teens or twenties in good health. Some clones in this sample may be carry-over from other donors' samples. The sample comprised naive CD8+ T cells from PBMCs. The CDR3 region is CASSSRRKDTQYF. The CDR3, as DNA: TGTGCCAGTAGTAGTAGGAGGAAAGATACGCAGTATTTT.